Shown below are 26 T cell receptor beta chains from a single sample sequenced in a study of shared clonotypes between healthy human individuals. The protocol was immunoSEQ multiplex PCR, while the TCRdb copy is restricted to in-frame clones and leaves out a portion. The sample lists about 1.5 million clones; around 98% were seen once. Sequencing was carried out using naive CD4+ T cells sorted from blood. This sample's subset: CD45RA+ positively selected. These receptors all stem from a young man in good health.

The chain employs TRBV7-6 and TRBJ1-1, with D maybe TRBD1 (6 bases). Trimming removed 5 bases at V and 2 bases at J, with 15 bases between. The CDR3 has 15 residues. Germline lookup yields CDR1 SGHVS and CDR2 FNYEAQ. CDR3 sequence: CASSPPTGTNTEAFF. In nucleotides, the CDR3 is TGTGCCAGCAGCCCCCCTACAGGGACCAACACTGAAGCTTTCTTT. Complete variable domain (other parts from reference TRBV7-6 and TRBJ1-1): GAGVSQSPRYKVTKRGQDVALRCDPISGHVSLYWYRQALGQGPEFLTYFNYEAQQDKSGLPNDRFSAERPEGSISTLTIQRTEQRDSAMYRCASSPPTGTNTEAFFGQGTRLTVV.

V and J are TRBV19 and TRBJ2-7, with TRBD2 as a possible D gene (6 bases). The ends were cut back, 5 bases at V and 9 bases at J, with 14 bases in the middle. Germline CDR1 is LNHDA and CDR2 is SQIVND (reference sequence). The CDR3 totals 12 residues. CDR3 sequence reads: CASSAPGSGQYF. The CDR3 DNA is TGTGCCAGTAGTGCACCCGGGAGCGGGCAGTACTTC. Filled out from reference TRBV19 and TRBJ2-7, the complete variable domain reads DGGITQSPKYLFRKEGQNVTLSCEQNLNHDAMYWYRQDPGQGLRLIYYSQIVNDFQKGDIAEGYSVSREKKESFPLTVTSAQKNPTAFYLCASSAPGSGQYFGPGTRLTVT.

The chain carries TRBV6-5 and TRBJ1-3, with D possibly being TRBD1 (5 bases). The CDR3 is 15 amino acids. V lost 5 bases and J lost 0, with 11 bases in between. Germline CDR1 and CDR2: MNHEY and SVGAGI. The CDR3 sequence is CASSPRQFSGNTIYF. The CDR3 region has the DNA TGTGCCAGCAGTCCCCGACAGTTCTCTGGAAACACCATATATTTT.

The chain combines TRBV5-4 with TRBJ2-7; tentative D call: TRBD1 (5 bases). The V and J ends lost 0 bases and 8 bases respectively, with 18 bases between them. This CDR3 spans 15 amino acids. The germline gives CDR1 SGHNT, CDR2 YYREEE (reference sequence). CDR3: CASSLVMSGSSKQYF. CDR3 DNA: TGTGCCAGCAGCTTGGTGATGTCAGGGTCTTCCAAGCAGTACTTC.

The chain links TRBV5-1 to TRBJ2-3; D gene uncertain. The CDR3 totals 15 residues. Trimming took 3 bases from V and 0 from J, leaving 11 bases between them. Germline CDR1 is SGHRS and CDR2 is YFSETQ. The CDR3 DNA sequence: TGCGCCAGCAGCTACGACGGGTTAAGCACAGATACGCAGTATTTT. Translation: CASSYDGLSTDTQYF.

The gene calls are TRBV7-2 and TRBJ1-1, with D hard to call. The V end lost 2 bases, the J end lost 0 bases, and 19 bases lay between the germline ends. Germline CDR1 reads SGHTA; CDR2 reads FQGNSA. The CDR3 contains 18 residues. As DNA, the CDR3 is TGTGCCAGCAGCTTATATTCCCAAAGTGTCGTCATGAACACTGAAGCTTTCTTT. Amino acid sequence: CASSLYSQSVVMNTEAFF.

This chain joins TRBV19 and TRBJ1-2, with D possibly matching TRBD1 (6 bases). The ends were cut back, 7 bases at V and 1 base at J, with 16 bases in the middle. Per the germline V gene, CDR1 is LNHDA and CDR2 is SQIVND (reference sequence). The CDR3 is made up of 15 amino acids. The CDR3 nucleotides read TGTGCCAGTACTCCAGGACAGCGTGATAACTATGGCTACACCTTC. The encoded protein is CASTPGQRDNYGYTF.

Notes on this clone: This sample includes further DNA sequences coding for the same CDR3. The chain links TRBV28 to TRBJ2-7; tentative D call: TRBD1 (6 bases). V lost 2 bases and J 6 bases, leaving 11 bases between the germline ends. The germline gives CDR1 MDHEN, CDR2 SYDVKM. This CDR3 is 13 amino acids long. CDR3 coding DNA: TGTGCCAGCAGTTTAGCAGGGGTCGGCGAGCAGTACTTC. Translating gives CASSLAGVGEQYF.

The count of this clone is one. This chain uses TRBV6-6 with TRBJ2-3, with D perhaps matching TRBD2 (6 bases). Germline-derived CDR1 and CDR2 are MNHNY and SVGAGI (reference sequence). The germline V and J ends were trimmed by 6 bases and 0 bases, with 16 bases remaining between them. CDR3 length equals 16 residues. CDR3 DNA: TGTGCCAGCAGCATAGGGACTCGGACTAGCACAGATACGCAGTATTTT. As protein: CASSIGTRTSTDTQYF.

V usage is TRBV30 and J usage is TRBJ2-7; D might be TRBD2 (7 bases). Germline V lookup: CDR1 GTSNPN, CDR2 SVGIG (reference sequence). The ends were cut back, 1 base at V and 3 bases at J, with 16 bases in the middle. This CDR3 is 15 amino acids long. The CDR3 DNA follows: TGTGCCTGGAGTGGGAGCCCGGGGGGCGGCTACGAGCAGTACTTC. Its protein product is CAWSGSPGGGYEQYF.

This rearrangement joins TRBV27 to TRBJ2-1; TRBD2 matches at 11 bases. Germline V gene sequence: CDR1 MNHEY, CDR2 SMNVEV (reference sequence). The CDR3 is 16 amino acids. Trimming removed 6 bases from V and 5 bases from J; junction bases left unmatched: 9. CDR3 coding DNA: TGTGCCAGCAGCCTAATAGCGGGAGGGTTGGACAATGAGCAGTTCTTC. This codes for CASSLIAGGLDNEQFF.

V gene TRBV6-4 combines with J gene TRBJ2-1; D call uncertain. V gave up 2 bases and J gave up 5 bases, with 19 bases separating them. The CDR3 length is 17 residues. CDR1 MRHNA and CDR2 SNTAGT come from the germline V gene. Written as DNA, the CDR3 is TGTGCCAGCAGTGACCCTCTGGTCGATCCGGTCGACAATGAGCAGTTCTTC. Translated: CASSDPLVDPVDNEQFF.

The chain has TRBV11-2 and TRBJ1-3; D unresolved. Trimming took off 7 bases at V and 4 bases at J, with 11 bases between the two ends. There are 13 residues in the CDR3. Germline V gives CDR1 SGHAT, CDR2 FQNNGV. CDR3 in amino acids: CASTIIHGNTIYF. As DNA, the CDR3 is TGTGCCAGCACCATTATTCACGGAAACACCATATATTTT.

The rearrangement joins TRBV28 to TRBJ2-7, with TRBD1 matching 10 bases. Trimming removed 5 bases from V and 4 bases from J; junction bases left unmatched: 8. Germline lookup yields CDR1 MDHEN and CDR2 SYDVKM. The CDR3 contains 15 residues. CDR3 in DNA: TGTGCCAGCAGTCCCCCGACAGGGGGCCTTTACGAGCAGTACTTC. Its protein is CASSPPTGGLYEQYF.

This chain uses TRBV18 with TRBJ1-2, with TRBD1 matching over 8 bases. After removal of 0 bases from V and 10 bases from J, the junction contained 7 bases not matched to a gene. Germline-derived CDR1 and CDR2 are KGHSH and LQKENI. The CDR3 has 14 residues. The CDR3 DNA follows: TGTGCCAGCTCACCACCAGGGACAGGACGATACTACACCTTC. Protein product: CASSPPGTGRYYTF.

This clone appeared a single time. The chain combines TRBV5-4 with TRBJ1-1, with unresolved D. The CDR3 has 14 amino acids. Germline-derived CDR1 and CDR2 are SGHNT and YYREEE (reference sequence). Trimming removed 3 bases at V and 2 bases at J, with 11 bases between. The CDR3 reads CASSSRLANTEAFF. In DNA, the CDR3 is TGTGCCAGCAGCTCCAGACTGGCAAACACTGAAGCTTTCTTT.

The chain links TRBV7-6 to TRBJ2-2; the match to TRBD1 covers 9 bases. Germline CDR1 SGHVS, CDR2 FNYEAQ. The CDR3 is 15 residues long. Trimming removed 5 bases from V and 4 bases from J; junction bases left unmatched: 5. CDR3 bases: TGTGCCAGCAGCCAGGGACAGGGTGGCACCGGGGAGCTGTTTTTT. It codes for CASSQGQGGTGELFF. The full variable domain, its missing parts supplied by reference TRBV7-6 and TRBJ2-2, is GAGVSQSPRYKVTKRGQDVALRCDPISGHVSLYWYRQALGQGPEFLTYFNYEAQQDKSGLPNDRFSAERPEGSISTLTIQRTEQRDSAMYRCASSQGQGGTGELFFGEGSRLTVL.

In the case of this clone: Other DNA sequences of this sample code for an identical CDR3. The rearrangement joins TRBV7-3 to TRBJ1-1; D possibly corresponds to TRBD1 (5 bases). Trimming left V 4 bases short and J 0 bases short, with 9 bases between. The length of the CDR3 is 14 residues. In germline, CDR1 is SGHTA, CDR2 FQGTGA. The CDR3 loop is CASSSDRMNTEAFF. The DNA of the CDR3 is TGTGCCAGCAGCTCCGACAGAATGAACACTGAAGCTTTCTTT.

This chain joins TRBV19 and TRBJ2-7; a weak D match, TRBD1 (6 bases). The V and J ends lost 8 bases and 5 bases respectively, with 16 bases between them. The CDR3 is made up of 13 amino acids. The V gene's germline CDR1 is LNHDA and CDR2 SQIVND (reference sequence). The CDR3: CASGFLGGHEQYF. Written as DNA, the CDR3 is TGTGCCAGTGGGTTCCTTGGGGGCCACGAGCAGTACTTC.

This clone was detected a few times. The CDR3 here is CATGDRGGTSSYNEQFF. CDR3 bases: TGTGCCACCGGCGACCGAGGAGGGACTTCCTCCTACAATGAGCAGTTCTTC. The chain couples TRBV19 to TRBJ2-1, with D tentatively TRBD2 (6 bases). This CDR3 contains 17 residues. Germline lookup yields CDR1 LNHDA and CDR2 SQIVND (reference sequence). V lost 10 bases to trimming and J lost 0 bases, with 22 bases between them.

The chain has TRBV5-5 and TRBJ2-5; D could derive from TRBD1 or TRBD2 (5 bases each). V was clipped by 0 bases and J by 5 bases, with 14 bases between them. The CDR3 is 15 residues long. CDR1 SGHKS and CDR2 YYEKEE come from the germline V gene (reference sequence). The CDR3 here is CASSLGQGGSETQYF. CDR3 nucleotides: TGTGCCAGCAGCTTGGGTCAGGGTGGGAGCGAGACCCAGTACTTC.

The rearrangement joins TRBV2 to TRBJ1-2; D gene ambiguous. CDR3 length: 15 residues. CDR1 SNHLY and CDR2 FYNNEI come from the germline V gene. The V gene lost 3 bases and the J gene lost 6 bases, with 17 bases spanning the gap. Written as DNA, the CDR3 is TGTGCCAGCAGTGACGTGGATTACACGGAGAATGGCTACACCTTC. As protein: CASSDVDYTENGYTF.

This sequence joins TRBV19 and TRBJ1-1, with D unresolved. CDR3 size: 14 residues. Trimming pared 0 bases from V and 1 base from J, leaving 6 bases between. Germline assignment: CDR1 LNHDA and CDR2 SQIVND (reference sequence). The CDR3 nucleotides read TGTGCCAGTAGTATAGACATCACGAACACTGAAGCTTTCTTT. Translation: CASSIDITNTEAFF. Full variable domain (remainder filled in from reference TRBV19 and TRBJ1-1): DGGITQSPKYLFRKEGQNVTLSCEQNLNHDAMYWYRQDPGQGLRLIYYSQIVNDFQKGDIAEGYSVSREKKESFPLTVTSAQKNPTAFYLCASSIDITNTEAFFGQGTRLTVV.

The chain has TRBV6-6 and TRBJ2-7; D is unresolved. The length of the CDR3 is 12 residues. Germline assignment: CDR1 MNHNY and CDR2 SVGAGI (reference sequence). V was pared by 2 bases and J by 4 bases, with 6 bases between. The CDR3 protein is CASSYVAYEQYF. DNA of the CDR3: TGTGCCAGCAGTTACGTGGCGTACGAGCAGTACTTC.

J is TRBJ2-7 and V is TRBV28, with 8 bases that match TRBD2. The germline gives CDR1 MDHEN, CDR2 SYDVKM. V trimming: 5 bases; J trimming: 3 bases; junction bases outside the gene matches: 6. CDR3 length: 14 residues. The CDR3 loop reads CASSAGTRVYEQYF. In nucleotides, the CDR3 is TGTGCCAGCAGTGCCGGGACTAGGGTCTACGAGCAGTACTTC. Together with reference TRBV28 and TRBJ2-7, the CDR3 gives the full variable domain: DVKVTQSSRYLVKRTGEKVFLECVQDMDHENMFWYRQDPGLGLRLIYFSYDVKMKEKGDIPEGYSVSREKKERFSLILESASTNQTSMYLCASSAGTRVYEQYFGPGTRLTVT.

This chain connects TRBV19 to TRBJ2-1; possible D gene TRBD2, 5 bases. Looked up from germline, CDR1 is LNHDA and CDR2 is SQIVND (reference sequence). CDR3 length: 14 residues. The V end was cut by 6 bases, the J end by 5 bases, with 14 bases between. The CDR3 DNA reads as TGTGCCAGTAGCCCGGGGAATCGGGACAATGAGCAGTTCTTC. Amino acid sequence: CASSPGNRDNEQFF.